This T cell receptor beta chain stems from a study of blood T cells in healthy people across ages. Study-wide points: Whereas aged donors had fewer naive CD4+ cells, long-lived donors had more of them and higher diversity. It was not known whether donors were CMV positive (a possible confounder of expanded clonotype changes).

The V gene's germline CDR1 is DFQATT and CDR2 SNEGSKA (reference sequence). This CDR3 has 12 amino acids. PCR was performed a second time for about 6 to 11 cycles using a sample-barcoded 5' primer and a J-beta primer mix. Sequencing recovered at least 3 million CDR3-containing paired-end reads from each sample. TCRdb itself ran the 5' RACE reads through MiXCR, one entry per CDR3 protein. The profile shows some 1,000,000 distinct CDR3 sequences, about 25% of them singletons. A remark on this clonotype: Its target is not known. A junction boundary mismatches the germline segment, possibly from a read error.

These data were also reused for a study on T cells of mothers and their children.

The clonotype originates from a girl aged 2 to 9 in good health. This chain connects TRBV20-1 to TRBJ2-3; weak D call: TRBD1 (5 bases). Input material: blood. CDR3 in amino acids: CSAREQTDTRYF. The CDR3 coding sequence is TGCAGTGCTAGAGAGCAGACAGATACGCGGTATTTT.